This passage covers 25 T cell receptor beta chains from one sample sequenced in a study of cytomegalovirus exposure and HLA in healthy donors. The PCR had 60 Vbeta and 13 Jbeta primers. Some clones are missing from TCRdb's copy, which holds only in-frame ones; the method was immunoSEQ multiplex PCR. Among 150,000 to 200,000 clones listed, 60% to 80% were seen once. The sequenced material came from PBMCs. Receptor source: a woman aged 45-65 years in good health and CMV-seropositive.

The rearrangement uses TRBV15 and TRBJ2-5; 8 bases are a match to TRBD1. The CDR3 covers 17 residues. V lost 0 bases to trimming and J lost 0 bases; unmatched junction nucleotides: 6. Germline V CDR1 and CDR2: LNHNV, YYDKDF (reference sequence). For the CDR3, the DNA is TGTGCCACCAGCAGAGATCTGTCAGGGGGCTACCAAGAGACCCAGTACTTC. Its translation is CATSRDLSGGYQETQYF.

V gene TRBV19 combines with J gene TRBJ2-7; 7 bases line up with TRBD2. Per germline, CDR1 LNHDA and CDR2 SQIVND (reference sequence). The CDR3 spans 13 residues. The junction had 0 bases not matched to a gene; V was cut back by 3 bases and J by 1 base. CDR3 sequence: CASSIGGSYEQYF. The CDR3 DNA is TGTGCCAGTAGTATCGGGGGGTCCTACGAGCAGTACTTC.

The gene calls are TRBV9 and TRBJ2-1; D possibly corresponds to TRBD2 (6 bases). This CDR3 region has 16 residues. V shed 1 base and J shed 5 bases, with 16 bases lying between them. Germline lookup yields CDR1 SGDLS and CDR2 YYNGEE. The CDR3 protein is CASSVRAGRGDNEQFF. CDR3 sequence (DNA): TGTGCCAGCAGCGTAAGGGCCGGGAGAGGGGACAATGAGCAGTTCTTC.

The J gene is TRBJ1-2, the V gene TRBV28, with 7 bases fitting TRBD1. Germline V gene lookup returns CDR1 MDHEN and CDR2 SYDVKM. This CDR3 has 12 residues. V lost 6 bases, J lost 8 bases, and 6 bases stayed unmatched. The chain's CDR3 is CASRKTGEGYTF. For the CDR3, the DNA is TGTGCCAGCAGGAAAACAGGGGAGGGCTACACCTTC.

This clone occurred a few times. This sequence joins TRBV9 and TRBJ2-7; 9 bases line up with TRBD1. V dropped 2 bases and J dropped 7; count of bases not matched to a gene: 10. The CDR3 extends over 15 amino acids. Germline V gives CDR1 SGDLS, CDR2 YYNGEE. This CDR3 reads CASSVDPGQGSEQYF. The CDR3 DNA reads TGTGCCAGCAGCGTCGACCCGGGACAGGGTTCGGAGCAGTACTTC.

The rearrangement joins TRBV6-6 to TRBJ1-4; D ambiguous. The CDR3 length is 14 residues. Germline CDR1 reads MNHNY; CDR2 reads SVGAGI (reference sequence). V was trimmed by 5 bases and J by 7 bases, leaving 14 bases between them. CDR3 protein: CASSQPERGEKLFF. For the CDR3, the DNA is TGTGCCAGCAGTCAACCAGAAAGAGGTGAAAAACTGTTTTTT.

This clone has more than one count but fewer than ten. The CDR3 loop is CASSLGGIRYNEQFF. CDR3 sequence (DNA): TGTGCCAGCAGCTTAGGCGGGATCCGGTACAATGAGCAGTTCTTC. The chain is built from TRBV7-6 and TRBJ2-1, with D possibly TRBD2 on 6 matching bases. The CDR3 totals 15 residues. Trimming removed 1 base from V and 4 bases from J, with 11 bases in between. CDR1 SGHVS and CDR2 FNYEAQ come from the germline V gene.

V usage is TRBV5-4 and J usage is TRBJ2-1; 8 bases line up with TRBD2. This CDR3 region has 14 residues. The junction had 8 bases not matched to a gene; V was cut back by 3 bases and J by 9 bases. CDR1 and CDR2 (germline): SGHNT, YYREEE (reference sequence). CDR3 DNA: TGTGCCAGCAGCTCCGCCGGGACTAGTTTTGAGCAGTTCTTC. As protein: CASSSAGTSFEQFF. Full variable domain (outside the CDR3, taken from reference TRBV5-4 and TRBJ2-1): ETGVTQSPTHLIKTRGQQVTLRCSSQSGHNTVSWYQQALGQGPQFIFQYYREEENGRGNFPPRFSGLQFPNYSSELNVNALELDDSALYLCASSSAGTSFEQFFGPGTRLTVL.

The rearrangement uses TRBV4-1 and TRBJ2-1, with 7 bases matching TRBD1. The V and J ends lost 1 base and 13 bases, in that order; junction bases with no gene match: 7. The CDR3 runs 13 residues. Germline V gene data show CDR1 as MGHRA and CDR2 as YSYEKL. CDR3 coding DNA: TGCGCCAGCAGCCAAGGGGTAGACAGGGTCCAGTTCTTC. Translated, it gives CASSQGVDRVQFF.

The V and J genes are TRBV7-9 and TRBJ2-2, with TRBD1 matching over 7 bases. The CDR3 extends over 14 amino acids. V dropped 6 bases and J dropped 4; count of bases not matched to a gene: 5. The V gene's germline CDR1 is SEHNR and CDR2 FQNEAQ (reference sequence). CDR3 in amino acids: CASRWDSVTGELFF. The CDR3 nucleotides are TGTGCCAGCAGATGGGACAGCGTCACCGGGGAGCTGTTTTTT.

The chain couples TRBV18 to TRBJ2-1, with 13 bases that match TRBD2. The germline gives CDR1 KGHSH, CDR2 LQKENI. This CDR3 is 20 amino acids long. V trimming: 0 bases; J trimming: 0 bases; junction bases outside the gene matches: 8. CDR3 region: CASSPPRGTSGTSSYNEQFF. The CDR3 DNA follows: TGTGCCAGCTCACCACCCCGGGGGACTAGCGGGACCAGCTCCTACAATGAGCAGTTCTTC.

The V call is TRBV5-5, the J call TRBJ1-5; a weak D match, TRBD1 (6 bases). Germline lookup yields CDR1 SGHKS and CDR2 YYEKEE (reference sequence). V was shortened by 0 bases and J by 4 bases, with 11 bases between the two germline ends. The CDR3 is 15 residues long. The CDR3 region is CASSLAQGINQPQHF. CDR3 DNA sequence: TGTGCCAGCAGCTTGGCACAGGGCATTAATCAGCCCCAGCATTTT.

The chain combines TRBV5-1 with TRBJ2-7; 9 nucleotides line up with TRBD1. Germline V gene data show CDR1 as SGHRS and CDR2 as YFSETQ. V shed 4 bases and J 6 bases; nucleotides not matched to a gene: 8. There are 14 residues in the CDR3. The CDR3 sequence: CASSLEGQGIEQYF. Written as DNA, the CDR3 is TGCGCCAGCAGCCTGGAGGGACAGGGAATCGAGCAGTACTTC.

This clone was detected a few times. An end of the junction differs from the germline gene, which may be a read error. The J gene is TRBJ2-4, the V gene TRBV4-2; 9 positions agree with TRBD2. Per the germline V gene, CDR1 is LGHNA and CDR2 is YNFKEQ. The CDR3 contains 16 residues. The CDR3 reads CASSQDSGSGSVRCHF. Here the CDR3 DNA reads TGTGCCAGCAGCCAAGATAGCGGTAGCGGGAGTGTGAGGTGCCACTTC.

The chain employs TRBV10-2 and TRBJ1-4, with D unclear. V shed 5 bases and J shed 10 bases, with 11 bases lying between them. From germline, CDR1 is WSHSY and CDR2 SAAADI. The CDR3 has 12 amino acids. The chain's CDR3 is CASSYGEGKLFF. The CDR3 DNA reads TGCGCCAGCAGTTACGGGGAGGGAAAACTGTTTTTT.

The chain employs TRBV9 and TRBJ2-5; D remains unclear. The germline V gene has CDR1 SGDLS and CDR2 YYNGEE. The V end was cut by 2 bases, the J end by 2 bases, with 7 bases between. This CDR3 region has 13 residues. CDR3 in DNA: TGTGCCAGCAGCGTTGGAGTGCAAGAGACCCAGTACTTC. Translated: CASSVGVQETQYF.

This clone has just one count. The V call is TRBV5-5, the J call TRBJ1-5; TRBD1 might be the D (6 bases). CDR1 and CDR2 (germline): SGHKS, YYEKEE (reference sequence). There are 16 residues in the CDR3. V lost 4 bases and J 0 bases, leaving 14 bases between the germline ends. CDR3: CASSPQTGYSNQPQHF. The CDR3 DNA reads as TGTGCCAGCAGCCCCCAGACAGGCTATAGCAATCAGCCCCAGCATTTT.

This chain connects TRBV5-1 to TRBJ2-7, with 10 nucleotides matching TRBD2. J was trimmed by 2 bases and V by 2 bases; bases with no gene match: 1. Germline CDR1 reads SGHRS; CDR2 reads YFSETQ. The CDR3 spans 14 residues. This CDR3 is CASSFTSGTYEQYF. The CDR3 DNA is TGCGCCAGCAGCTTTACTAGCGGGACCTACGAGCAGTACTTC.

The V gene is TRBV14, the J gene TRBJ1-6, with D unresolved. This CDR3 spans 18 amino acids. Germline loops: CDR1 SGHDN, CDR2 FVKESK. V was trimmed by 0 bases and J by 3 bases, leaving 15 bases between them. DNA of the CDR3: TGTGCCAGCAGCCAAGAAACGCGCGAGGCTGGCTATAATTCACCCCTCCACTTT. It translates to CASSQETREAGYNSPLHF.

This chain joins TRBV18 and TRBJ2-4; 14 bases are shared with TRBD2. CDR3 length: 18 residues. Germline CDR1 and CDR2: KGHSH and LQKENI. The V and J ends lost 6 bases and 2 bases, in that order; junction bases with no gene match: 9. The CDR3 region is CASSPTSGGAGPKNIQYF. The CDR3 DNA sequence: TGTGCCAGCTCCCCGACTAGCGGGGGGGCGGGGCCCAAAAACATTCAGTACTTC.

The V gene is TRBV30, the J gene TRBJ1-6; no firm D call. Per the germline V gene, CDR1 is GTSNPN and CDR2 is SVGIG (reference sequence). The V gene lost 3 bases and the J gene lost 3 bases, with 6 bases spanning the gap. The CDR3 covers 13 residues. CDR3 amino acids: CAWRGDYNSPLHF. The CDR3, as DNA: TGTGCCTGGAGGGGAGACTATAATTCACCCCTCCACTTT. Based on the CDR3 plus reference TRBV30 and TRBJ1-6, the full variable domain is SQTIHQWPATLVQPVGSPLSLECTVEGTSNPNLYWYRQAAGRGLQLLFYSVGIGQISSEVPQNLSASRPQDRQFILSSKKLLLSDSGFYLCAWRGDYNSPLHFGNGTRLTVT.

The V and J genes are TRBV19 and TRBJ2-1; TRBD2 matches at 11 bases. Germline trimming cut 4 bases from V and 6 bases from J; bases unmatched to any gene: 5. CDR3 length: 15 amino acids. Germline lookup yields CDR1 LNHDA and CDR2 SQIVND (reference sequence). The CDR3 region is CASSTFLAGGNEQFF. CDR3 coding DNA: TGTGCCAGTAGTACTTTCCTAGCGGGGGGCAATGAGCAGTTCTTC.

The chain is built from TRBV10-2 and TRBJ2-5; 10 bases fit TRBD2. Germline V gene lookup returns CDR1 WSHSY and CDR2 SAAADI. This CDR3 is built from 14 residues. V was pared by 7 bases and J by 3 bases, with 5 bases of the junction left unmatched. The CDR3 region is CASTAAGGEETQYF. The DNA for the CDR3 is TGCGCCAGCACGGCAGCGGGGGGGGAAGAGACCCAGTACTTC.

J is TRBJ2-3 and V is TRBV4-1, with D hard to call. V gave up 0 bases and J gave up 3 bases, with 7 bases separating them. The CDR3 totals 14 residues. Germline V gene sequence: CDR1 MGHRA, CDR2 YSYEKL. CDR3 residues: CASSQDWQTDTQYF. The CDR3 nucleotides read TGCGCCAGCAGCCAAGATTGGCAAACAGATACGCAGTATTTT.

This chain connects TRBV29-1 to TRBJ2-2; 9 positions match TRBD1. This CDR3 has 14 amino acids. Germline V lookup: CDR1 SQVTM, CDR2 ANQGSEA. Trimming removed 5 bases from V and 4 bases from J; junction bases left unmatched: 5. The DNA of the CDR3 is TGCAGCGTTAAGGGGACAGGGATCACCGGGGAGCTGTTTTTT. Translating it yields CSVKGTGITGELFF.